The clone carrying this TCR beta chain showed up many times. Its antigen is not known. Both iRepertoire HTBI primers and Arm-PCR of CDR3 regions were used to build the TCR beta libraries. Authors' methods: Across the samples, identification revealed just over 60 TRBV and about 13 TRBJ segments. TCRdb re-analysed the multiplex PCR reads in MiXCR, keeping a single row per CDR3 protein. The V and J calls and clone size come from TCRdb's table, not from the authors' own analysis. The sample records some 470,000 distinct CDR3 sequences, roughly a fifth being singletons. These data belong to a study of regulatory T cells in long-lasting Graves disease. The V and J ends lost 8 bases and 2 bases, in that order; junction bases with no gene match: 5. CDR3 length: 13 amino acids. Documented time point: persistent/refractory GD, antithyroid drugs over 5 years with positive TRAb. From PBMCs, RNA was extracted and then used to make the TCR library. An endocrinology department in Xi'an, China, recruited the patients.

Study-wide results and limits: The persistent group shared about 2,600 public clonotypes, more than the 966 shared by new patients.

This clonotype was sampled from a female donor with Graves disease. This sample comprised peripheral blood mononuclear cells (PBMCs), obtained when the disease was refractory, from a patient treated with antithyroid drugs. The chain is built from TRBV12-3 or TRBV12-4 and TRBJ1-2; 7 bases are shared with TRBD1. CDR3 protein: CASQKQGNYGYTF. The CDR3 coding sequence is TGTGCCAGCCAAAAACAGGGGAACTATGGCTACACCTTC.